One sample yielded the 13 T cell receptor beta chains listed below, sequenced in a study of OX40 agonist ivuxolimab in advanced cancers. TCRdb's copy holds only in-frame clones and misses some; the assay was immunoSEQ multiplex PCR. The table shows about 39,000 clones, with around 90% occurring only once. The sample was CD4+ or CD8+ T cells sorted from blood, taken in a trial of the OX40 agonist ivuxolimab. These receptors were obtained from an adult with an advanced solid tumor such as melanoma, head and neck, liver or kidney cancer.

This rearrangement joins TRBV11-2 to TRBJ2-3; 9 bases map to TRBD2. The germline CDR1 and CDR2 sequences are SGHAT and FQNNGV. This CDR3 region has 15 residues. The junction had 6 bases not matched to a gene; V was cut back by 5 bases and J by 3 bases. The CDR3 DNA follows: TGTGCCAGCAGCGGGACTAGCCACCCGACAGATACGCAGTATTTT. Its protein is CASSGTSHPTDTQYF. Combining the CDR3 with reference TRBV11-2 and TRBJ2-3 gives the whole variable domain EAGVAQSPRYKIIEKRQSVAFWCNPISGHATLYWYQQILGQGPKLLIQFQNNGVVDDSQLPKDRFSAERLKGVDSTLKIQPAKLEDSAVYLCASSGTSHPTDTQYFGPGTRLTVL.

The chain employs TRBV30 and TRBJ2-7; D may be TRBD1 or TRBD2 (6 bases each). The CDR3 is 13 residues long. Germline lookup yields CDR1 GTSNPN and CDR2 SVGIG (reference sequence). The V gene lost 0 bases and the J gene lost 3 bases, with 9 bases spanning the gap. The CDR3 region is CAWSVGGHYEQYF. The CDR3 DNA reads as TGTGCCTGGAGTGTAGGGGGGCACTACGAGCAGTACTTC.

V gene TRBV27 combines with J gene TRBJ2-5; the D is unclear. The germline CDR1 and CDR2 sequences are MNHEY and SMNVEV (reference sequence). Trimming took off 8 bases at V and 5 bases at J, with 15 bases between the two ends. This CDR3 has 13 residues. The CDR3 protein is CASRLGDSETQYF. CDR3 coding DNA: TGTGCCAGCCGTCTAGGAGACTCCGAGACCCAGTACTTC.

The V call is TRBV19, the J call TRBJ1-1; D may be TRBD1 (5 bases). The V end was cut by 5 bases, the J end by 1 base, with 11 bases between. This CDR3 has 14 amino acids. Germline V gene sequence: CDR1 LNHDA, CDR2 SQIVND (reference sequence). This CDR3 is CASSVGTRNTEAFF. The CDR3 nucleotides read TGTGCCAGTAGTGTCGGGACCAGGAACACTGAAGCTTTCTTT. The whole variable domain, remainder taken from reference TRBV19 and TRBJ1-1, is DGGITQSPKYLFRKEGQNVTLSCEQNLNHDAMYWYRQDPGQGLRLIYYSQIVNDFQKGDIAEGYSVSREKKESFPLTVTSAQKNPTAFYLCASSVGTRNTEAFFGQGTRLTVV.

The J gene is TRBJ2-3, the V gene TRBV29-1; either TRBD1 or TRBD2 may fit D (6 bases each). CDR1 is SQVTM and CDR2 is ANQGSEA in the germline V gene. The CDR3 runs to 14 residues. Trimming took off 4 bases at V and 0 bases at J, with 11 bases between the two ends. The chain's CDR3 is CSVAPGGSTDTQYF. The CDR3 DNA reads TGCAGCGTTGCCCCCGGGGGCAGCACAGATACGCAGTATTTT.

J is TRBJ1-3 and V is TRBV9; weak D call: TRBD1 (6 bases). The V end lost 0 bases, the J end lost 0 bases, and 7 bases lay between the germline ends. The germline V gene has CDR1 SGDLS and CDR2 YYNGEE. The CDR3 extends over 15 amino acids. The CDR3 loop is CASSVAGVSGNTIYF. In nucleotides, the CDR3 is TGTGCCAGCAGCGTAGCAGGGGTCTCTGGAAACACCATATATTTT.

The chain couples TRBV5-1 to TRBJ2-7; D possibly corresponds to TRBD2 (5 bases). V was shortened by 0 bases and J by 3 bases, with 16 bases between the two germline ends. The CDR3 sequence is 16 residues long. Germline values: CDR1 SGHRS, CDR2 YFSETQ. CDR3: CASSLGVGAFNYEQYF. In DNA, the CDR3 is TGCGCCAGCAGCTTGGGGGTGGGAGCCTTCAACTACGAGCAGTACTTC. The whole variable domain, filled in from reference TRBV5-1 and TRBJ2-7, reads KAGVTQTPRYLIKTRGQQVTLSCSPISGHRSVSWYQQTPGQGLQFLFEYFSETQRNKGNFPGRFSGRQFSNSRSEMNVSTLELGDSALYLCASSLGVGAFNYEQYFGPGTRLTVT.

The chain has TRBV4-3 and TRBJ2-3, with a tentative D call TRBD1 (6 bases). Germline CDR1 and CDR2: LGHNA and YSLEER. The CDR3 extends over 15 amino acids. The ends were cut back, 5 bases at V and 0 bases at J, with 12 bases in the middle. CDR3 sequence: CASSLRTESTDTQYF. CDR3 nucleotides: TGCGCCAGCAGCTTGAGGACAGAGAGCACAGATACGCAGTATTTT.

This clone was seen a single time. Compared with germline, one end of the junction differs, possibly owing to a read error. The chain couples TRBV5-4 to TRBJ2-6; tentatively, D is TRBD1 (5 bases). Germline V CDR1 and CDR2: SGHNT, YYREEE (reference sequence). The CDR3 length is 14 residues. The CDR3 nucleotides read TGTGCCAGCAGCGACGGTCTCTGGGGCCAACGTCCTGACTTC. This codes for CASSDGLWGQRPDF. Using reference TRBV5-4 and TRBJ2-6 for the parts outside the CDR3, the full variable domain is ETGVTQSPTHLIKTRGQQVTLRCSSQSGHNTVSWYQQALGQGPQFIFQYYREEENGRGNFPPRFSGLQFPNYSSELNVNALELDDSALYLCASSDGLWGQRPDFGAGSRLTVL.

The rearrangement links TRBV30 to TRBJ2-1, with TRBD2 matching over 7 bases. CDR1 is GTSNPN, CDR2 SVGIG, per germline (reference sequence). CDR3 size: 17 residues. CDR3 in DNA: TGTGCGCTTTCCGGCGGGTGGCGGGAGAGCTCCTACAATGAGCAGTTCTTC. This translates into CALSGGWRESSYNEQFF.

The gene calls are TRBV27 and TRBJ1-1; tentative D call: TRBD1 (5 bases). Between the trimmed V and J ends, which lost 4 bases and 1 base, there was a span of 10 bases. This CDR3 region has 14 residues. Germline V gene data show CDR1 as MNHEY and CDR2 as SMNVEV (reference sequence). CDR3 sequence reads: CASSWAGTNTEAFF. The CDR3 nucleotides are TGTGCCAGCAGTTGGGCAGGGACGAACACTGAAGCTTTCTTT.

The chain has TRBV7-9 and TRBJ2-1; no clear D gene. Germline CDR1 is SEHNR and CDR2 is FQNEAQ (reference sequence). The CDR3 contains 15 residues. The V and J ends lost 6 bases and 5 bases respectively, with 17 bases between them. CDR3 in amino acids: CASSRRAPTDNEQFF. The DNA for the CDR3 is TGTGCCAGCAGTAGAAGGGCACCTACCGACAATGAGCAGTTCTTC.

The V call is TRBV6-5, the J call TRBJ1-1, with a possible D match to TRBD1 (5 bases). V lost 6 bases, J lost 7 bases, and 9 bases lay in between. The CDR3 spans 11 residues. CDR1 and CDR2 (germline): MNHEY, SVGAGI. The CDR3 protein is CASSPGIEAFF. CDR3 nucleotides: TGTGCCAGCAGCCCAGGGATTGAAGCTTTCTTT.